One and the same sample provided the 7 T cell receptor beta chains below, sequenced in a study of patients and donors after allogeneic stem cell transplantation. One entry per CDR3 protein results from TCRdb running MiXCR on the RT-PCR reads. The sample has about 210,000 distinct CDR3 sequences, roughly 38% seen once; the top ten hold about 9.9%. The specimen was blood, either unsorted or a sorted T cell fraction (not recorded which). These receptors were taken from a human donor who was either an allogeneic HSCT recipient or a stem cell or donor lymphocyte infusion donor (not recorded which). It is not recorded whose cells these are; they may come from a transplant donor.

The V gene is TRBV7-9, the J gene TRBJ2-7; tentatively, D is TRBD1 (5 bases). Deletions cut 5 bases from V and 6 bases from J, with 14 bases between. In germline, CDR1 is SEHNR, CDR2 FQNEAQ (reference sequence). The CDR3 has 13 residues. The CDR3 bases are TGTGCCAGCAGCCTGGGGCGGCTAAGCGAGCAGTACTTC. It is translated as CASSLGRLSEQYF. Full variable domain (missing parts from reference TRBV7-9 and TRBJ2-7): DTGVSQNPRHKITKRGQNVTFRCDPISEHNRLYWYRQTLGQGPEFLTYFQNEAQLEKSRLLSDRFSAERPKGSFSTLEIQRTEQGDSAMYLCASSLGRLSEQYFGPGTRLTVT.

The DNA for the CDR3 is TGCAGTGCTATCGACAGGAAAACAAATGAAAAACTGTTTTTT. Its translation is CSAIDRKTNEKLFF. The chain employs TRBV20-1 and TRBJ1-4; possibly TRBD1 for D (6 bases). V was clipped by 4 bases and J by 5 bases, with 14 bases between them. Germline V lookup: CDR1 DFQATT, CDR2 SNEGSKA (reference sequence). CDR3 length: 14 amino acids.

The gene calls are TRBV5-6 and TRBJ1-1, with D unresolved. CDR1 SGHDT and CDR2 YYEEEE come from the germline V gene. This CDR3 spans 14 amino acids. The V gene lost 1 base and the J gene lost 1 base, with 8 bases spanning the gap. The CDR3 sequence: CASSLTPPNTEAFF. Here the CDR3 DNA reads TGTGCCAGCAGCTTGACTCCTCCGAACACTGAAGCTTTCTTT.

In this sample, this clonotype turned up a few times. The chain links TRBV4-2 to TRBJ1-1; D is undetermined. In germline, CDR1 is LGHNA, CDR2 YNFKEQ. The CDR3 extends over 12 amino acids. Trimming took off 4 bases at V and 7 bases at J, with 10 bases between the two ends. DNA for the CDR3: TGTGCCAGCAGCCTAGCAGGAATTGAAGCTTTCTTT. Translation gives CASSLAGIEAFF.

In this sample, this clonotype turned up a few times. In nucleotides, the CDR3 is TGTGCCAGCAGTTTATGGGCAGACGGTCAGCCCCAGCATTTT. It specifies CASSLWADGQPQHF. This chain connects TRBV12-3 or TRBV12-4 to TRBJ1-5; D remains unclear. The V end was cut by 2 bases, the J end by 6 bases, with 11 bases between. CDR3 length: 14 amino acids.

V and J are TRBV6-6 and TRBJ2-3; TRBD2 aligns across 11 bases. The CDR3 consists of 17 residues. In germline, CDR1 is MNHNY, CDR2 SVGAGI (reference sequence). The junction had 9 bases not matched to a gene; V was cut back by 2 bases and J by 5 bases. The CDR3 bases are TGTGCCAGCAGTTACCCCCGGCTAGCGGGGGGACAAGATACGCAGTATTTT. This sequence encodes CASSYPRLAGGQDTQYF.

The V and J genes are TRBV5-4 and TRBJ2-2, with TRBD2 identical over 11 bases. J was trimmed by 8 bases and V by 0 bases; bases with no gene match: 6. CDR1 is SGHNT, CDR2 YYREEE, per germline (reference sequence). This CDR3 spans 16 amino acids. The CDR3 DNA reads TGTGCCAGCAGCTTGGAACTAGCGGGGGCCGCTGGGGAGCTGTTTTTT. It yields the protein CASSLELAGAAGELFF.